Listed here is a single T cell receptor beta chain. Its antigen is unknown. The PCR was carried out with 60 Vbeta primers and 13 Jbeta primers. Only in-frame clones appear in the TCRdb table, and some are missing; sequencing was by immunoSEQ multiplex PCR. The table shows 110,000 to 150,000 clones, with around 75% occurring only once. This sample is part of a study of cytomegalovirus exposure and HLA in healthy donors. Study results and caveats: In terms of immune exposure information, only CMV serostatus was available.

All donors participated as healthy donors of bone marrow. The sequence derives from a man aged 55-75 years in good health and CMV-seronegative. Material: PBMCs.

This CDR3 reads CASSGQGRASYEQYF. CDR3 DNA sequence: TGTGCCAGCAGTGGACAGGGGAGGGCCTCCTACGAGCAGTACTTC. This chain uses TRBV2 with TRBJ2-7; tentative D call: TRBD1 (8 bases). Germline V gene data show CDR1 as SNHLY and CDR2 as FYNNEI. Trimming stripped 4 bases from V and 0 bases from J, with 13 bases between. This CDR3 region has 15 residues.